The 21 T cell receptor beta chains below all came from one sample that was sequenced in a study of CD8+ T cells in alopecia areata. cDNA serving as the sequencing template came from extracted, reverse transcribed RNA. The method was immunoSEQ multiplex PCR; TCRdb's version includes in-frame clones alone and lacks a portion of them. Of 90,000 to 150,000 clones listed, more than 40% are singletons. Treatment noted: oral pan-JAK inhibitor, 5-10 mg twice daily. The starting material was CD4+ T cells sorted from blood, obtained at week 4, from a patient treated with tofacitinib. Every receptor here comes from a human donor with alopecia areata.

The rearrangement joins TRBV10-3 to TRBJ1-1, with D unresolved. The CDR3 spans 13 residues. Per the germline V gene, CDR1 is ENHRY and CDR2 is SYGVKD. Trimming cost V 9 bases and J 5 bases, with 16 bases left between them. CDR3 sequence: CAIGSRIGTEAFF. CDR3 DNA sequence: TGTGCCATAGGGTCCCGAATTGGGACTGAAGCTTTCTTT.

The chain employs TRBV29-1 and TRBJ1-2; the D is unclear. This CDR3 spans 11 amino acids. V was shortened by 3 bases and J by 4 bases, with 6 bases between the two germline ends. Germline CDR1 and CDR2: SQVTM and ANQGSEA. The CDR3 DNA reads as TGCAGCGTTGATGGGCCCTATGGCTACACCTTC. Translating gives CSVDGPYGYTF. The full variable domain, rest sourced from reference TRBV29-1 and TRBJ1-2, is SAVISQKPSRDICQRGTSLTIQCQVDSQVTMMFWYRQQPGQSLTLIATANQGSEATYESGFVIDKFPISRPNLTFSTLTVSNMSPEDSSIYLCSVDGPYGYTFGSGTRLTVV.

The chain has TRBV11-3 and TRBJ2-7; D is undetermined. Germline V CDR1 and CDR2: SGHNT, YENEEA. CDR3 length equals 13 residues. V lost 5 bases and J lost 6, with 14 bases in between. The CDR3 bases are TGTGCCAGCAGCCTCAACCCAGGCGGCGAGCAGTACTTC. This codes for CASSLNPGGEQYF. The full variable domain, its missing parts supplied by reference TRBV11-3 and TRBJ2-7, is EAGVVQSPRYKIIEKKQPVAFWCNPISGHNTLYWYLQNLGQGPELLIRYENEEAVDDSQLPKDRFSAERLKGVDSTLKIQPAELGDSAVYLCASSLNPGGEQYFGPGTRLTVT.

V gene TRBV4-1 combines with J gene TRBJ1-1; D might be TRBD1 (5 bases). The CDR3 length is 14 residues. V dropped 8 bases and J dropped 3 bases, with 16 bases sitting between them. Germline CDR1 is MGHRA and CDR2 is YSYEKL. CDR3 protein: CASAVGVADTEAFF. In DNA, the CDR3 is TGCGCCAGCGCGGTAGGGGTCGCGGACACTGAAGCTTTCTTT.

The table lists this clone with a few counts. The chain recombines TRBV5-4 with TRBJ2-2, with 8 bases aligning to TRBD2. The CDR3 loop spans 18 amino acids. Germline lookup yields CDR1 SGHNT and CDR2 YYREEE (reference sequence). Losses at the gene ends were 0 bases for V and 0 bases for J; bases not matched to a gene: 7. The CDR3 spells CASSLGAGGSSNTGELFF. CDR3 nucleotides: TGTGCCAGCAGCTTGGGTGCGGGGGGATCCTCGAACACCGGGGAGCTGTTTTTT.

This sequence joins TRBV2 and TRBJ2-7; 12 nucleotides align to TRBD2. The germline V gene encodes CDR1 SNHLY and CDR2 FYNNEI. Germline trimming cut 7 bases from V and 4 bases from J; bases unmatched to any gene: 5. The CDR3 is 14 amino acids. The CDR3 is CASTRLAGDYEQYF. The CDR3 nucleotides are TGTGCCAGCACCCGACTAGCGGGAGATTACGAGCAGTACTTC.

This clone was observed a single time. The chain has TRBV29-1 and TRBJ1-6, with D perhaps TRBD1 (6 bases). CDR3 size: 13 residues. Germline loops: CDR1 SQVTM, CDR2 ANQGSEA. V gave up 6 bases and J gave up 6 bases, with 12 bases separating them. The CDR3 region has the DNA TGCAGCGTGGGGCAGGGGATTAATTCACCCCTCCACTTT. Amino acids: CSVGQGINSPLHF.

The chain couples TRBV29-1 to TRBJ2-3; 7 bases align to TRBD2. The CDR3 sequence is 14 residues long. Germline V CDR1 and CDR2: SQVTM, ANQGSEA. J gave up 0 bases and V 6 bases, and 6 bases lay outside the gene matches. The CDR3 DNA is TGCAGCGTCTCTAGCGGATATAGCACAGATACGCAGTATTTT. As protein: CSVSSGYSTDTQYF.

This clone was seen only a few times. CDR3 nucleotides: TGTGCCAGCAGGCCTGAGACGAACACCGGGGAGCTGTTTTTT. Residues: CASRPETNTGELFF. The chain is built from TRBV27 and TRBJ2-2, with D hard to call. The CDR3 spans 14 residues. Trimming stripped 6 bases from V and 0 bases from J, with 8 bases between. The V gene's germline CDR1 is MNHEY and CDR2 SMNVEV (reference sequence).

The chain joins TRBV29-1 to TRBJ1-1; D is uncertain. Looked up from germline, CDR1 is SQVTM and CDR2 is ANQGSEA. V was clipped by 0 bases and J by 0 bases, with 5 bases between them. This CDR3 region has 13 residues. CDR3 loop: CSVEDRLNTEAFF. Written as DNA, the CDR3 is TGCAGCGTTGAAGACAGGTTGAACACTGAAGCTTTCTTT.

This clone turned up a few times. J is TRBJ1-1 and V is TRBV19; D is perhaps TRBD1 (6 bases). The V end lost 6 bases, the J end lost 4 bases, and 12 bases lay between the germline ends. CDR3 size: 13 residues. The germline V gene has CDR1 LNHDA and CDR2 SQIVND (reference sequence). This chain's CDR3 is CASSSGGLTEAFF. The CDR3 DNA is TGTGCCAGTAGCTCGGGGGGCCTCACTGAAGCTTTCTTT.

This clone has just a few counts. The chain combines TRBV5-4 with TRBJ2-2; D remains unclear. CDR3 length: 14 residues. Trimming took off 9 bases at V and 7 bases at J, with 19 bases between the two ends. Germline V gives CDR1 SGHNT, CDR2 YYREEE (reference sequence). This chain's CDR3 is CATSGPPGGGELFF. As DNA, the CDR3 is TGTGCCACTTCCGGGCCCCCGGGTGGCGGGGAGCTGTTTTTT. Complete variable domain (other parts from reference TRBV5-4 and TRBJ2-2): ETGVTQSPTHLIKTRGQQVTLRCSSQSGHNTVSWYQQALGQGPQFIFQYYREEENGRGNFPPRFSGLQFPNYSSELNVNALELDDSALYLCATSGPPGGGELFFGEGSRLTVL.

This clone has just a few counts. This chain joins TRBV7-2 and TRBJ2-7; D not resolved. Germline lookup yields CDR1 SGHTA and CDR2 FQGNSA. This CDR3 contains 15 residues. The V gene lost 1 base and the J gene lost 4 bases, with 14 bases spanning the gap. CDR3 nucleotide sequence: TGTGCCAGCAGCTTAGTTGCTTTGGGCGGATACGAGCAGTACTTC. Amino acids: CASSLVALGGYEQYF.

The chain uses TRBV30 and TRBJ2-3; D not certain. The CDR3 length is 16 residues. The germline gives CDR1 GTSNPN, CDR2 SVGIG (reference sequence). With 4 bases removed from V and 2 bases from J, the gap between germline ends came to 19 bases. CDR3 loop: CAWTHPGRTPTDTQYF. The CDR3 DNA reads TGTGCCTGGACCCACCCTGGTAGAACCCCCACAGATACGCAGTATTTT.

This clone was observed once. V usage is TRBV7-8 and J usage is TRBJ2-5, with 12 bases identical to TRBD2. CDR1 SGHVS and CDR2 FQNEAQ come from the germline V gene. V was pared by 2 bases and J by 8 bases, with 6 bases of the junction left unmatched. CDR3 length: 15 residues. The CDR3 is CASSLSLAGGPTQYF. Written as DNA, the CDR3 is TGTGCCAGCAGCTTAAGTCTAGCGGGAGGGCCAACCCAGTACTTC.

The chain combines TRBV9 with TRBJ2-2, with TRBD1 matching 9 bases. Germline V gene lookup returns CDR1 SGDLS and CDR2 YYNGEE. Trimming took 1 base from V and 7 from J; bases not matched to a gene: 11. The CDR3 has 17 residues. CDR3 nucleotide sequence: TGTGCCAGCAGCGTACTCCCCGGGACAGGGATTCTCGGGGAGCTGTTTTTT. Translating gives CASSVLPGTGILGELFF.

This clone was counted a few times. DNA for the CDR3: TGCGCCAGCAGCGCCGGGGCGAACACTGAAGCTTTCTTT. Amino acids: CASSAGANTEAFF. V usage is TRBV5-1 and J usage is TRBJ1-1, with TRBD1 as a possible D gene (5 bases). The CDR3 totals 13 residues. CDR1 SGHRS and CDR2 YFSETQ come from the germline V gene. With 4 bases removed from V and 1 base from J, the gap between germline ends came to 8 bases.

In this sample, this clone turned up once. The chain uses TRBV14 and TRBJ1-1; D unclear. V shed 4 bases and J shed 0 bases, with 6 bases lying between them. The germline V gene encodes CDR1 SGHDN and CDR2 FVKESK. This CDR3 has 13 amino acids. CDR3 protein: CASSRTLNTEAFF. For the CDR3, the DNA is TGTGCCAGCAGCCGGACCTTGAACACTGAAGCTTTCTTT.

The chain links TRBV2 to TRBJ1-1; D ambiguous. V lost 11 bases and J 4 bases, leaving 17 bases between the germline ends. CDR1 and CDR2 (germline): SNHLY, FYNNEI. This CDR3 contains 13 residues. This CDR3 reads CAGSLQMGTEAFF. CDR3 DNA sequence: TGTGCCGGCTCATTGCAGATGGGCACTGAAGCTTTCTTT.

This clone was seen just once. V and J are TRBV29-1 and TRBJ1-1; 7 bases are a match to TRBD1. The junction had 11 bases not matched to a gene; V was cut back by 7 bases and J by 3 bases. The CDR3 extends over 14 amino acids. Per germline, CDR1 SQVTM and CDR2 ANQGSEA. This chain's CDR3 is CSAAATGYDTEAFF. CDR3 nucleotides: TGCAGCGCCGCGGCGACAGGGTATGACACTGAAGCTTTCTTT.

In its sample, this clone was seen a few times. V and J are TRBV29-1 and TRBJ2-7; D uncertain. The CDR3 has 11 amino acids. Germline CDR1 reads SQVTM; CDR2 reads ANQGSEA. Trimming removed 1 base at V and 5 bases at J, with 6 bases between. The CDR3 bases are TGCAGCGTTGAAGTACGAGACGAGCAGTACTTC. Amino acid sequence: CSVEVRDEQYF.